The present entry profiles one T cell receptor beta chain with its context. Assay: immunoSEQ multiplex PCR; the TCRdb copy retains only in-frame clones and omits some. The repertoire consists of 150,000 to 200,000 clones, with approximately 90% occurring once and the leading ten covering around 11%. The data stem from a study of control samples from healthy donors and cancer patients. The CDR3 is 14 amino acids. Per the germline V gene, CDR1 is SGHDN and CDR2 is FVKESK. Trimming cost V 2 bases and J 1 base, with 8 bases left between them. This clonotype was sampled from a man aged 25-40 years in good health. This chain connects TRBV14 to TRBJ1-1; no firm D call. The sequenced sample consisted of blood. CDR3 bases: TGTGCCAGCAGCCAATCAGCGGCGAACACTGAAGCTTTCTTT. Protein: CASSQSAANTEAFF.